These 13 T cell receptor beta chains originate from one sample sequenced in a study of blood T cell repertoires in COVID-19. Some clones are missing from TCRdb's copy, which holds only in-frame ones; the method was immunoSEQ multiplex PCR. The table includes about 200,000 clones, 75% to 90% detected once. Sequences were obtained from PBMCs or T cells enriched from blood (not recorded which). Source of these receptors: a woman aged 25 to 45 who had recovered from COVID-19.

The rearrangement joins TRBV3-1 (or the pseudogene TRBV3-2) to TRBJ1-2, with TRBD1 matching 8 bases. Looked up from germline, CDR1 is LGHDT and CDR2 is YNNKEL (reference sequence). This CDR3 region has 15 residues. Germline trimming cut 4 bases from V and 3 bases from J; bases unmatched to any gene: 7. The CDR3 DNA follows: TGTGCCAGCAGCCCCCGGGACAGGTCTGACTATGGCTACACCTTC. Protein product: CASSPRDRSDYGYTF.

The V and J genes are TRBV4-2 and TRBJ2-7, with D maybe TRBD2 (7 bases). V lost 5 bases and J lost 2, with 19 bases in between. CDR3 length equals 16 residues. The germline gives CDR1 LGHNA, CDR2 YNFKEQ. In nucleotides, the CDR3 is TGTGCCAGCAGCGGTAGGGGAGGGGGTGATCCCTACGAGCAGTACTTC. Residues: CASSGRGGGDPYEQYF.

The chain carries TRBV13 and TRBJ1-1, with D possibly matching TRBD1 (6 bases). Germline V gene sequence: CDR1 PRHDT, CDR2 FYEKMQ (reference sequence). The V gene lost 4 bases and the J gene lost 1 base, with 13 bases spanning the gap. The CDR3 totals 15 residues. The CDR3 is CASSSQEDRNTEAFF. For the CDR3, the DNA is TGTGCCAGCAGCTCCCAGGAGGACAGGAACACTGAAGCTTTCTTT.

The chain couples TRBV6-5 to TRBJ1-3, with D unresolved. CDR3 length: 13 residues. The germline V gene has CDR1 MNHEY and CDR2 SVGAGI. Deletions cut 7 bases from V and 4 bases from J, with 11 bases between. The CDR3 DNA reads as TGTGCCAGCACTAAAGATCGGGGAAACACCATATATTTT. Its translation: CASTKDRGNTIYF.

This chain connects TRBV27 to TRBJ2-1; 7 positions match TRBD2. CDR1 is MNHEY, CDR2 SMNVEV, per germline (reference sequence). The CDR3 extends over 17 amino acids. The trim removed 2 bases at V and 4 bases at J, leaving 11 bases unmatched. The CDR3 loop is CASSLIIAGRVYNEQFF. CDR3 coding DNA: TGTGCCAGCAGTTTAATAATAGCGGGCAGAGTTTACAATGAGCAGTTCTTC.

The V gene is TRBV11-3, the J gene TRBJ2-5; D is unclear. The V and J ends lost 5 bases and 5 bases respectively, with 6 bases between them. The CDR3 has 11 amino acids. The germline CDR1 and CDR2 sequences are SGHNT and YENEEA. The CDR3 loop reads CASSPGETQYF. The CDR3 region has the DNA TGTGCCAGCAGCCCCGGGGAGACCCAGTACTTC.

This clone was detected only a few times. The J gene is TRBJ2-1, the V gene TRBV11-3, with 8 nucleotides matching TRBD2. This CDR3 is built from 17 residues. CDR1 and CDR2 from the germline V gene are SGHNT and YENEEA. J lost 7 bases, V lost 1 base, and 12 bases had no gene match. The CDR3 bases are TGTGCCAGCAGCTTAGGTCAGCGGGGGCGAAAAGGGAATGAGCAGTTCTTC. Translated: CASSLGQRGRKGNEQFF.

This chain connects TRBV27 to TRBJ2-7; D is uncertain. The CDR3 extends over 15 amino acids. The V and J ends lost 6 bases and 4 bases respectively, with 19 bases between them. From germline, CDR1 is MNHEY and CDR2 SMNVEV (reference sequence). CDR3 nucleotide sequence: TGTGCCAGCAGCTACCCCCAGGTGGATTTATACGAGCAGTACTTC. Protein sequence: CASSYPQVDLYEQYF.

The CDR3 sequence is CATSDPGLAGVQTQYF. The DNA of the CDR3 is TGTGCCACCAGTGATCCGGGACTAGCGGGAGTACAGACCCAGTACTTC. The V call is TRBV24-1, the J call TRBJ2-5; 14 positions match TRBD2. The CDR3 is made up of 16 amino acids. Trimming cost V 3 bases and J 6 bases; bases outside gene matches: 5. The germline V gene has CDR1 KGHDR and CDR2 SFDVKD.

The chain is built from TRBV19 and TRBJ1-1; tentative D call: TRBD1 (5 bases). V was pared by 3 bases and J by 1 base, with 9 bases between. Germline CDR1 LNHDA, CDR2 SQIVND (reference sequence). The CDR3 is 14 amino acids. The CDR3 is CASSIWGENTEAFF. The CDR3, as DNA: TGTGCCAGTAGTATTTGGGGGGAGAACACTGAAGCTTTCTTT.

The chain couples TRBV7-3 to TRBJ1-1; 8 positions match TRBD1. V lost 2 bases to trimming and J lost 5 bases; unmatched junction nucleotides: 13. Germline V lookup: CDR1 SGHTA, CDR2 FQGTGA. The CDR3 runs 17 residues. The CDR3: CASSLVGRGQGGTEAFF. CDR3 in DNA: TGTGCCAGCAGCTTAGTCGGGCGAGGACAGGGAGGTACTGAAGCTTTCTTT.

V usage is TRBV4-1 and J usage is TRBJ2-7; 10 bases align to TRBD2. CDR3 length equals 16 residues. With V trimmed by 0 bases and J by 7 bases, 9 bases remained unmatched. The germline V gene encodes CDR1 MGHRA and CDR2 YSYEKL. CDR3 in amino acids: CASSQDSSGRAGEQYF. The DNA of the CDR3 is TGCGCCAGCAGCCAAGATTCGAGCGGGAGGGCCGGGGAGCAGTACTTC.

For this clone: Additional DNA sequences in this sample encode the identical CDR3. In DNA, the CDR3 is TGTGCCAGCTCCGGACAGGGGCGAAACACTGAAGCTTTCTTT. It yields the protein CASSGQGRNTEAFF. The V call is TRBV18, the J call TRBJ1-1; 9 bases are shared with TRBD1. The ends lost 6 bases at V and 2 bases at J; junction bases unmatched: 4. The CDR3 runs 14 residues. The germline gives CDR1 KGHSH, CDR2 LQKENI.